This TCR beta chain comes out of a study of shared clonotypes between healthy human individuals. Looking at the study overall: Researchers assigned three CD4 naive, three CD4 memory, two CD8 naive and one CD8 memory plate to each donor.

TCRdb's copy holds only in-frame clones and misses some; the assay was immunoSEQ multiplex PCR. Altogether millions of clones are present, around 95% being singletons, with the ten largest covering 0.13%. CDR1 is LNHNV, CDR2 YYDKDF, per germline (reference sequence). V lost 3 bases to trimming and J lost 2 bases; unmatched junction nucleotides: 6. The CDR3 is 16 amino acids. Whole-study findings and limits: The generation probabilities recorded for non-shared clonotypes fell below those of clonotypes shared by all four donors.

To note about this clone: What it binds is not known.

The chain couples TRBV15 to TRBJ2-2; 7 nucleotides match TRBD2. This TCR was sampled from a man in his late teens or twenties in good health. Sequencing was carried out using naive CD4+ T cells sorted from blood. Noted subset: CD45RA+ positively selected. CDR3 in DNA: TGTGCCACCAGCAGGCGCGGGAGACCCAACACCGGGGAGCTGTTTTTT. Protein product: CATSRRGRPNTGELFF.